The clone carrying this T cell receptor beta chain was seen a single time. The CDR3 contains 12 residues. The germline CDR1 and CDR2 sequences are MNHEY and SVGAGI. With V trimmed by 5 bases and J by 6 bases, 3 bases remained unmatched. The sample is drawn from a study of OX40 agonist ivuxolimab in advanced cancers. The assay was immunoSEQ multiplex PCR, and TCRdb's table has in-frame clones only and misses some. The table shows about 60,000 clones, with roughly 85% occurring only once. The clonotype originates from an adult with an advanced solid tumor such as melanoma, head and neck, liver or kidney cancer. The gene calls are TRBV6-5 and TRBJ1-2; 7 nucleotides match TRBD1. Sequencing was performed on CD4+ or CD8+ T cells sorted from blood, taken in a trial of the OX40 agonist ivuxolimab. CDR3 nucleotides: TGTGCCAGCAGTCCCAGGGGGAATGGCTACACCTTC. Its translation is CASSPRGNGYTF.